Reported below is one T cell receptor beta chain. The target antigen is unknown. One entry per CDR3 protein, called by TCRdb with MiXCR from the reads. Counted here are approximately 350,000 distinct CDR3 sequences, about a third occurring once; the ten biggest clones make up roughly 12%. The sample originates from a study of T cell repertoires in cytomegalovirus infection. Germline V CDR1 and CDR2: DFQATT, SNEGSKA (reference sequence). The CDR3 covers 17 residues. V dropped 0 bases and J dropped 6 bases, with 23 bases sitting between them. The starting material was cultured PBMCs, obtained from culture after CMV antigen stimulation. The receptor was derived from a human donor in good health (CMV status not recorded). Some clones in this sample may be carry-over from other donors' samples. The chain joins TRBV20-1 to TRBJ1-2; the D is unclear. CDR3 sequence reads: CSARDLDGLVISDGYTF. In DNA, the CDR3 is TGCAGTGCTAGAGATCTTGACGGGCTCGTAATCAGCGATGGCTACACCTTC.